The next 12 T cell receptor beta chains were all read from a single sample in a study of CD8 T cells in Susac syndrome. With random hexamers, reverse transcription was performed on roughly 0.5 to 1 ug of RNA. Via MiXCR, TCRdb re-called the immunoSEQ multiplex PCR reads, giving one row per CDR3 protein. The sample includes around 200,000 distinct CDR3 sequences, around 95% of them seen just once. The specimen was CD4+ T cells from PBMCs. The receptors come from a human donor in good health.

The gene calls are TRBV6-5 and TRBJ2-1; D might be TRBD2 (6 bases). The V gene lost 6 bases and the J gene lost 9 bases, with 15 bases spanning the gap. This CDR3 is 13 amino acids long. Germline CDR1 reads MNHEY; CDR2 reads SVGAGI. This chain's CDR3 is CASSATRRGEQFF. In DNA, the CDR3 is TGTGCCAGCAGCGCGACTAGACGGGGTGAGCAGTTCTTC.

This chain links TRBV15 with TRBJ1-1, with unresolved D. V was trimmed by 0 bases and J by 4 bases, leaving 15 bases between them. The germline CDR1 and CDR2 sequences are LNHNV and YYDKDF (reference sequence). This CDR3 has 16 residues. The chain's CDR3 is CATSRDLSPSGTEAFF. The CDR3, as DNA: TGTGCCACCAGCAGAGATCTTTCCCCTTCGGGCACTGAAGCTTTCTTT. The full variable domain, with the rest looked up from reference TRBV15 and TRBJ1-1, is DAMVIQNPRYQVTQFGKPVTLSCSQTLNHNVMYWYQQKSSQAPKLLFHYYDKDFNNEADTPDNFQSRRPNTSFCFLDIRSPGLGDTAMYLCATSRDLSPSGTEAFFGQGTRLTVV.

J is TRBJ2-1 and V is TRBV2; D possibly corresponds to TRBD1 (5 bases). The germline CDR1 and CDR2 sequences are SNHLY and FYNNEI. This CDR3 has 12 residues. The germline V and J ends were trimmed by 5 bases and 16 bases, with 18 bases remaining between them. The CDR3 nucleotides are TGTGCCAGCAGTCCCAGGGATTCAAAGTTCTTCTTC. Amino acids: CASSPRDSKFFF.

The chain uses TRBV15 and TRBJ1-5; TRBD1 agrees at 7 bases. Germline V CDR1 and CDR2: LNHNV, YYDKDF (reference sequence). This CDR3 region has 16 residues. The trim removed 5 bases at V and 0 bases at J, leaving 7 bases unmatched. CDR3 DNA sequence: TGTGCCACCAGCGCGGGACAGATCAATAGCAATCAGCCCCAGCATTTT. Amino acid sequence: CATSAGQINSNQPQHF.

The rearrangement joins TRBV6-5 to TRBJ2-2; D is unclear. CDR1 MNHEY and CDR2 SVGAGI come from the germline V gene. The CDR3 totals 12 residues. With 8 bases removed from V and 4 bases from J, the gap between germline ends came to 8 bases. This CDR3 is CASYRATGELFF. The CDR3 DNA reads TGTGCCAGCTATCGGGCCACCGGGGAGCTGTTTTTT.

CDR3 sequence (DNA): TGTGCCAGCAGTGAAGTGCGGACGGCGGGGGGCTACACCTTC. Translating gives CASSEVRTAGGYTF. J is TRBJ1-2 and V is TRBV2, with D hard to call. The CDR3 length is 14 residues. The germline V gene has CDR1 SNHLY and CDR2 FYNNEI. Trimming left V 1 base short and J 8 bases short, with 14 bases between.

V usage is TRBV20-1 and J usage is TRBJ1-5; possible D gene TRBD1, 6 bases. The CDR3 totals 14 residues. CDR1 is DFQATT and CDR2 is SNEGSKA in the germline V gene (reference sequence). Deletions cut 6 bases from V and 2 bases from J, with 14 bases between. CDR3 nucleotide sequence: TGCAGTGCACGTCCGGGACAAGGCAATCAGCCCCAGCATTTT. Protein sequence: CSARPGQGNQPQHF.

This chain uses TRBV12-3 or TRBV12-4 with TRBJ1-6; D possibly corresponds to TRBD1 (6 bases). The CDR3 is made up of 13 amino acids. Deletions cut 8 bases from V and 14 bases from J, with 19 bases between. CDR3 sequence (DNA): TGTGCCAGCGCCAGGGGACGGGGGTTTTCCCTCCACTTT. Its translation is CASARGRGFSLHF.

The V gene is TRBV29-1, the J gene TRBJ2-1, with D uncertain. The CDR3 consists of 13 residues. Germline V gene lookup returns CDR1 SQVTM and CDR2 ANQGSEA. Trimming removed 2 bases from V and 5 bases from J, with 10 bases in between. In DNA, the CDR3 is TGCAGCGTTGAAAGGTGGCAGGACAATGAGCAGTTCTTC. It encodes CSVERWQDNEQFF.

This rearrangement joins TRBV7-8 to TRBJ2-5; D is ambiguous. There are 13 residues in the CDR3. Trimming took 5 bases from V and 6 from J, leaving 13 bases between them. The germline CDR1 and CDR2 sequences are SGHVS and FQNEAQ. The CDR3 bases are TGTGCCAGCAGCAGCGAAGCCCAGAAGACCCAGTACTTC. Translated, it gives CASSSEAQKTQYF.

The V and J genes are TRBV5-4 and TRBJ1-1; 9 nucleotides line up with TRBD1. Unmatched junction bases numbered 3, after V lost 2 bases and J lost 1 base. The CDR3 runs to 15 residues. Germline CDR1 SGHNT, CDR2 YYREEE (reference sequence). The CDR3 bases are TGTGCCAGCAGCTTCCCGGGACAGGGGAACACTGAAGCTTTCTTT. Translating gives CASSFPGQGNTEAFF.

The chain combines TRBV6-2 or TRBV6-3 with TRBJ2-1, with D perhaps TRBD2 (6 bases). Trimming left V 5 bases short and J 5 bases short, with 22 bases between. The V gene's germline CDR1 is MNHEY and CDR2 SVGEGT. The CDR3 runs to 17 residues. The DNA of the CDR3 is TGTGCCAGCAGTGACCCGGGGGTAGCGGCTAGCCACAATGAGCAGTTCTTC. Its translation: CASSDPGVAASHNEQFF.